The clone carrying this TCR beta chain occurred a few times. Its antigen is undetermined. In making TCR cDNA, 5'RACE template switching added a universal primer site and UMIs to it. TCRdb re-called the 5' RACE reads through MiXCR, storing one row per CDR3 protein. The sample gives about 430,000 distinct CDR3 sequences, around 20% of which show up once; roughly a sixth is in the top ten. The sample belongs to a study of T cells after yellow fever vaccination. Notes on the study in general: Weaker in magnitude, the secondary response showed a faster peak on day 5 versus 15. Abundant clonotypes from the bulk population could have been carried over as contaminants into FACS-sorted repertoires. Primary-vaccination clones mostly resurfaced post-booster (roughly 97% CD4, roughly 90% CD8).

From germline, CDR1 is SGHDT and CDR2 YYEEEE. V was pared by 0 bases and J by 5 bases, with 9 bases between. The CDR3 is 14 amino acids. The sample was PBMCs, taken before the yellow fever booster vaccination. This TCR derives from a young man who received the YFV17D yellow fever vaccine. The chain couples TRBV5-6 to TRBJ2-1; no clear D. The CDR3 coding sequence is TGTGCCAGCAGCTTGGGATGGCTAAACAATGAGCAGTTCTTC. Its translation: CASSLGWLNNEQFF.